The next 12 T cell receptor beta chains were all read from a single sample in a study of cytomegalovirus exposure and HLA in healthy donors. The PCR ran on 60 Vbeta and 13 Jbeta primers. Sequenced by immunoSEQ multiplex PCR; TCRdb stores in-frame clones only, minus some. Among about 150,000 clones listed, approximately 74% were seen once. The sample was PBMCs. The receptors were gathered from a man aged 30 to 39 in good health and CMV-seronegative.

This clone was seen only a few times. The chain carries TRBV7-2 and TRBJ2-5; the match to TRBD2 covers 8 bases. The CDR3 loop spans 15 amino acids. Germline CDR1 and CDR2: SGHTA and FQGNSA. Trimming cost V 5 bases and J 4 bases; bases outside gene matches: 9. The CDR3 DNA is TGTGCCAGCAGCCTCAACGGACTAGCAGGAGAGACCCAGTACTTC. Translation gives CASSLNGLAGETQYF.

The V and J genes are TRBV6-6 and TRBJ2-1, with 8 bases lining up with TRBD1. The germline V gene has CDR1 MNHNY and CDR2 SVGAGI (reference sequence). Trimming cost V 6 bases and J 10 bases; bases outside gene matches: 5. This CDR3 is built from 12 residues. In DNA, the CDR3 is TGTGCCAGCAGCACCCCAGGGGGCGAGCAGTTCTTC. It specifies CASSTPGGEQFF.

A note on this clone: The same CDR3 is also encoded by other DNA sequences in this sample. The chain combines TRBV10-3 with TRBJ2-7, with 9 positions matching TRBD1. The V and J ends lost 5 bases and 4 bases, in that order; junction bases with no gene match: 3. Germline V gene lookup returns CDR1 ENHRY and CDR2 SYGVKD. CDR3 length: 13 residues. The CDR3 is CAISPGTGYEQYF. CDR3 DNA sequence: TGTGCCATCAGTCCCGGGACAGGGTACGAGCAGTACTTC.

This clone was counted once. The CDR3 region is CARGDRGEKLFF. In DNA, the CDR3 is TGTGCCAGGGGGGACAGGGGAGAAAAACTGTTTTTT. The rearrangement links TRBV2 to TRBJ1-4; 10 bases line up with TRBD1. Germline V CDR1 and CDR2: SNHLY, FYNNEI. This CDR3 comprises 12 residues. Losses at the gene ends were 9 bases for V and 8 bases for J; bases not matched to a gene: 3.

The genes are TRBV29-1 and TRBJ1-3; no clear D gene. Germline-derived CDR1 and CDR2 are SQVTM and ANQGSEA. The CDR3 totals 11 residues. Trimming stripped 6 bases from V and 2 bases from J, with 5 bases between. The CDR3 loop reads CSVEAGNTIYF. The DNA of the CDR3 is TGCAGCGTCGAGGCTGGAAACACCATATATTTT.

The chain has TRBV19 and TRBJ1-5; TRBD1 might be the D (6 bases). The CDR3 has 16 amino acids. In germline, CDR1 is LNHDA, CDR2 SQIVND (reference sequence). Trimming took 3 bases from V and 0 from J, leaving 12 bases between them. In DNA, the CDR3 is TGTGCCAGTAGTATCTGGGCAGGGGATAGCAATCAGCCCCAGCATTTT. This gives the protein CASSIWAGDSNQPQHF.

This clone was observed a few times. This rearrangement joins TRBV6-5 to TRBJ2-1; 10 nucleotides align to TRBD2. The germline V gene has CDR1 MNHEY and CDR2 SVGAGI. The CDR3 contains 15 residues. J lost 7 bases, V lost 5 bases, and 8 bases had no gene match. CDR3 loop: CASSRTSGEGNEQFF. The DNA for the CDR3 is TGTGCCAGCAGTCGTACTAGCGGGGAGGGGAATGAGCAGTTCTTC.

The chain links TRBV4-1 to TRBJ2-7, with D possibly TRBD2 on 5 matching bases. The germline V gene encodes CDR1 MGHRA and CDR2 YSYEKL. CDR3 length: 14 residues. The ends were cut back, 3 bases at V and 3 bases at J, with 12 bases in the middle. DNA for the CDR3: TGCGCCAGCAGCCAGACGGACGGGGACTACGAGCAGTACTTC. Its translation: CASSQTDGDYEQYF.

The V gene is TRBV28, the J gene TRBJ1-2, with D possibly TRBD1 on 5 matching bases. The V end was cut by 5 bases, the J end by 0 bases, with 10 bases between. The CDR3 spans 14 residues. Germline V gene data show CDR1 as MDHEN and CDR2 as SYDVKM. The CDR3 coding sequence is TGTGCCAGCAGTCCAGGACACCCTAACTATGGCTACACCTTC. Its translation is CASSPGHPNYGYTF.

The V gene is TRBV4-2, the J gene TRBJ1-2; 9 bases are a match to TRBD1. Trimming cost V 3 bases and J 8 bases; bases outside gene matches: 13. This CDR3 has 16 residues. Germline values: CDR1 LGHNA, CDR2 YNFKEQ. CDR3 residues: CASSHLGAGTGNGYTF. DNA for the CDR3: TGTGCCAGCAGCCATTTGGGCGCCGGGACAGGGAACGGCTACACCTTC.

The chain couples TRBV7-9 to TRBJ1-2; a possible D gene is TRBD1 (5 bases). Trimming stripped 7 bases from V and 8 bases from J, with 11 bases between. CDR3 length: 11 amino acids. Germline V gene data show CDR1 as SEHNR and CDR2 as FQNEAQ (reference sequence). In DNA, the CDR3 is TGTGCCAGCATGGAGGGGCAAGGCTACACCTTC. As protein: CASMEGQGYTF.

J is TRBJ1-1 and V is TRBV5-1, with D possibly TRBD1 on 5 matching bases. Per germline, CDR1 SGHRS and CDR2 YFSETQ. The CDR3 is 14 amino acids. V gave up 4 bases and J gave up 1 base, with 11 bases separating them. CDR3 bases: TGCGCCAGCAGCCACCAGGGTACGAACACTGAAGCTTTCTTT. It specifies CASSHQGTNTEAFF.